One sample yielded the 16 T cell receptor beta chains listed below, sequenced in a study of cytomegalovirus exposure and HLA in healthy donors. PCR employed 60 Vbeta and 13 Jbeta primers. Profiling relied on immunoSEQ multiplex PCR, and the TCRdb table lists in-frame clones only, not all of them. The sample records fewer than 250,000 clones, 75% to 80% being singletons. Sequencing was carried out using PBMCs. Source of these receptors: a man younger than 35 in good health and CMV-seronegative.

The chain carries TRBV19 and TRBJ1-5; D is possibly TRBD1 (6 bases). With 10 bases removed from V and 0 bases from J, the gap between germline ends came to 13 bases. This CDR3 contains 14 residues. CDR1 and CDR2 from the germline V gene are LNHDA and SQIVND (reference sequence). Here the CDR3 DNA reads TGTGCCACCAACCAGGGGTATAGCAATCAGCCCCAGCATTTT. Protein: CATNQGYSNQPQHF.

The rearrangement links TRBV5-1 to TRBJ1-1; 7 nucleotides align to TRBD1. The CDR3 is made up of 12 amino acids. CDR1 and CDR2 (germline): SGHRS, YFSETQ. V shed 3 bases, J shed 5 bases, and the junction held 1 base outside the gene matches. This chain's CDR3 is CASSSTGTEAFF. Written as DNA, the CDR3 is TGCGCCAGCAGCTCGACAGGGACTGAAGCTTTCTTT.

The chain combines TRBV4-3 with TRBJ2-1, with 9 bases aligning to TRBD2. The CDR3 extends over 17 amino acids. V trimming: 4 bases; J trimming: 1 base; junction bases outside the gene matches: 8. CDR1 and CDR2 from the germline V gene are LGHNA and YSLEER. The CDR3 DNA is TGCGCCAGCAGCCCTTCGAGTAGCGGGGGATCCTACAATGAGCAGTTCTTC. Its protein is CASSPSSSGGSYNEQFF.

V usage is TRBV5-1 and J usage is TRBJ2-6; possibly TRBD1 for D (6 bases). The V and J ends lost 2 bases and 4 bases respectively, with 22 bases between them. This CDR3 contains 19 residues. Per the germline V gene, CDR1 is SGHRS and CDR2 is YFSETQ. The CDR3 region has the DNA TGCGCCAGCAGCTTTCAGGGGAGTACGCGGAAATCCGGGGCCAACGTCCTGACTTTC. It codes for CASSFQGSTRKSGANVLTF.

This clone appeared a single time. V is TRBV5-4 and J is TRBJ1-5; 9 nucleotides line up with TRBD1. J was trimmed by 9 bases and V by 4 bases; bases with no gene match: 8. CDR1 SGHNT and CDR2 YYREEE come from the germline V gene (reference sequence). CDR3 length equals 14 residues. The CDR3 spells CASSNRDRAGPQHF. DNA for the CDR3: TGTGCCAGCAGCAACCGGGACAGGGCTGGGCCCCAGCATTTT.

V gene TRBV5-8 combines with J gene TRBJ2-5, with TRBD1 identical over 7 bases. The CDR3 length is 13 residues. CDR1 is SGHTS and CDR2 is YDEGEE in the germline V gene. The V segment lost 6 bases and the J segment 4 bases; nucleotides outside the gene matches: 6. The CDR3 DNA follows: TGTGCCAGCAACCAGGACAGGAGAGAGACCCAGTACTTC. Protein product: CASNQDRRETQYF.

In this sample, this clone turned up once. The chain carries TRBV4-3 and TRBJ2-6; 9 bases line up with TRBD1. Per the germline V gene, CDR1 is LGHNA and CDR2 is YSLEER. The CDR3 has 20 residues. V lost 0 bases, J lost 4 bases, and 13 bases stayed unmatched. The CDR3: CASSQDLQGQGMSGANVLTF. The CDR3 nucleotides read TGCGCCAGCAGCCAAGATCTCCAGGGACAGGGAATGTCGGGGGCCAACGTCCTGACTTTC.

V gene TRBV9 combines with J gene TRBJ2-3; a possible D gene is TRBD2 (5 bases). V shed 0 bases and J shed 4 bases, with 9 bases lying between them. Per germline, CDR1 SGDLS and CDR2 YYNGEE. The CDR3 sequence is 14 residues long. CDR3 sequence reads: CASSVANSADTQYF. CDR3 sequence (DNA): TGTGCCAGCAGCGTAGCTAATAGCGCAGATACGCAGTATTTT.

The J gene is TRBJ1-2, the V gene TRBV7-9; 7 nucleotides line up with TRBD1. Looked up from germline, CDR1 is SEHNR and CDR2 is FQNEAQ (reference sequence). The trim removed 5 bases at V and 7 bases at J, leaving 10 bases unmatched. The CDR3 totals 14 residues. CDR3 residues: CASSLTQGELGYTF. The CDR3 coding sequence is TGTGCCAGCAGCCTCACCCAGGGGGAGCTTGGCTACACCTTC.

The rearrangement uses TRBV9 and TRBJ2-3; D unresolved. V was shortened by 4 bases and J by 2 bases, with 5 bases between the two germline ends. Per germline, CDR1 SGDLS and CDR2 YYNGEE. The CDR3 is 12 residues long. CDR3 sequence reads: CASSPVTDTQYF. DNA of the CDR3: TGTGCCAGCAGCCCCGTCACAGATACGCAGTATTTT.

In DNA, the CDR3 is TGTGCCAGCGGACGGGGTAGCAATCAGCCCCAGCATTTT. Amino acid sequence: CASGRGSNQPQHF. The chain joins TRBV6-5 to TRBJ1-5, with no clear D. The CDR3 spans 13 residues. V was pared by 8 bases and J by 0 bases, with 8 bases between. Looked up from germline, CDR1 is MNHEY and CDR2 is SVGAGI.

The rearrangement links TRBV5-1 to TRBJ2-5; 8 positions agree with TRBD1. CDR1 is SGHRS and CDR2 is YFSETQ in the germline V gene. The CDR3 extends over 16 amino acids. V lost 0 bases to trimming and J lost 5 bases; unmatched junction nucleotides: 9. The CDR3, as DNA: TGCGCCAGCAGCTTGGCTCTGCAGGGGGCAGGGGAGACCCAGTACTTC. Translating it yields CASSLALQGAGETQYF.

The J gene is TRBJ2-4, the V gene TRBV27, with D perhaps TRBD1 (6 bases). The CDR3 totals 14 residues. Germline CDR1 reads MNHEY; CDR2 reads SMNVEV (reference sequence). Trimming stripped 5 bases from V and 6 bases from J, with 14 bases between. The CDR3 coding sequence is TGTGCCAGCAGTGCCCCGGGACAAGGAAACATTCAGTACTTC. It yields the protein CASSAPGQGNIQYF.

A remark on this clone: One end of the junction fails to match germline, which may point to a read error. The chain recombines TRBV5-5 with TRBJ2-7; D is perhaps TRBD1 (6 bases). CDR1 SGHKS and CDR2 YYEKEE come from the germline V gene (reference sequence). The CDR3 consists of 12 residues. CDR3 amino acids: CASSPEGVSEGF. The CDR3 nucleotides are TGTGCCAGCAGCCCCGAGGGGGTGAGTGAAGGGTTC. The entire variable domain, with the rest obtained from reference TRBV5-5 and TRBJ2-7, is as follows: DAGVTQSPTHLIKTRGQQVTLRCSPISGHKSVSWYQQVLGQGPQFIFQYYEKEERGRGNFPDRFSARQFPNYSSELNVNALLLGDSALYLCASSPEGVSEGFGPGTRLTVT.

The chain joins TRBV5-1 to TRBJ2-3; TRBD1 matches 9 bases. The V segment lost 0 bases and the J segment 2 bases; nucleotides outside the gene matches: 7. This CDR3 contains 17 residues. Germline assignment: CDR1 SGHRS and CDR2 YFSETQ. CDR3: CASSLGGTGRLTDTQYF. In DNA, the CDR3 is TGCGCCAGCAGCTTGGGGGGGACAGGGAGACTCACAGATACGCAGTATTTT.

The rearrangement joins TRBV27 to TRBJ2-5; 11 positions agree with TRBD2. The J call could be wrong; TRBJ2-7 is a better fit for the DNA end. The CDR3 is 18 amino acids. CDR1 and CDR2 from the germline V gene are MNHEY and SMNVEV (reference sequence). The CDR3 DNA reads TGTGCCAGCAGTCCAGGGGCTAGCGGGGGGCCGAGCTCCTACGAGCAGTACTTC. It yields the protein CASSPGASGGPSSYEQYF.